This T cell receptor (beta chain) was identified during a study of spatial heterogeneity in lung cancer. About the research overall: When available, follow-up PBMC samples taken a median of about 2 years after resection were sequenced.

Time point in this sample: blood at routine non-recurrence follow-up after resection. Whole RNA came from tumor, nontumor lung or frozen PBMC and was sequenced without being sorted. The CDR3 runs to 13 residues. Germline V lookup: CDR1 MNHNS, CDR2 SASEGT. V was trimmed by 3 bases and J by 8 bases, leaving 13 bases between them. Every molecule of TCR cDNA had its own unique molecular identifier. MiXCR, run by TCRdb on the 5' RACE reads, gives a single entry per CDR3 protein. Here the sample spans tens of thousands of distinct CDR3 sequences, 8% to 9% being singletons. This clonotype has only a few counts.

This specimen consisted of PBMCs, obtained at follow-up. The J gene is TRBJ1-2, the V gene TRBV6-1; D is possibly TRBD1 (5 bases). The source is a female donor with early-stage non-small cell lung cancer. The CDR3 region is CASSEGQPPGYTF. In DNA, the CDR3 is TGTGCCAGCAGTGAGGGGCAACCCCCCGGCTACACCTTC.